This is a list of T cell receptor beta chains from one sample in a study of blood T cells in healthy people across ages. From the 5' RACE reads, TCRdb called clonotypes with MiXCR, one entry per CDR3 protein. The sample consists of about a million distinct CDR3 sequences, 35% to 40% of them appearing once. Sequencing was performed on blood. The source is a man aged 18-30 years in good health. The CDR3 runs from the conserved cysteine through the conserved F or W. The D gene is left open where the match is weak. The size field is filled for only some rows; it gives once, few, many or a size class.

cdr3_nt,cdr3_aa,d_call,j_call,v_call,clone_size
TGCAGTGCTAGAATGGTTGGCCAAGAGACCCAGTACTTC,CSARMVGQETQYF,.,TRBJ2-5,TRBV20-1,.
TGCAGTGTCCCTACGGGGGCGACTAATGAAAAACTGTTTTTT,CSVPTGATNEKLFF,.,TRBJ1-4,TRBV20-1,.
TGCAGCGTTGAAGAGACAGGGCTAACCTATGGCTACACCTTC,CSVEETGLTYGYTF,TRBD1,TRBJ1-2,TRBV29-1,few
TGTGCCAGCCGGCCCTCCTACAATGAGCAGTTCTTC,CASRPSYNEQFF,.,TRBJ2-1,TRBV7-2,.
TGTGCCAGCAGTTACTCGGTGGTGGAGACCCAGTACTTC,CASSYSVVETQYF,.,TRBJ2-5,TRBV6-2/TRBV6-3,few
TGCAGCGTTGACCCGACAGGGTACTATGGCTACACCTTC,CSVDPTGYYGYTF,TRBD1,TRBJ1-2,TRBV29-1,.
TGTGCCAGCAGCGTAGCTAGCGGGGTGACCTACAATGAGCAGTTCTTC,CASSVASGVTYNEQFF,TRBD2,TRBJ2-1,TRBV9,.
TGCAGTGCGACCGAGCGGGGGGGCTCTCAAGAGACCCAGTACTTC,CSATERGGSQETQYF,TRBD2,TRBJ2-5,TRBV29-1,.
TGTGCCTGGGCGGGCTATGGCTACACCTTC,CAWAGYGYTF,.,TRBJ1-2,TRBV30,few
TGTGCCAGCAGTTATAAGGGGGACCTCTACGAGCAGTACTTC,CASSYKGDLYEQYF,.,TRBJ2-7,TRBV6-6,few
TGTGCCAGCAGTTTAGCGGTGGGACAGCTCACCGATACGCAGTATTTT,CASSLAVGQLTDTQYF,TRBD1,TRBJ2-3,TRBV12-3/TRBV12-4,.
TGCGCCAGCAGCTTGGCCGGACATCCTTACAATGAGCAGTTCTTC,CASSLAGHPYNEQFF,.,TRBJ2-1,TRBV5-1,.
TGTGCCAGCAGCGTAGGACTAGCGTGGAACACCGGGGAGCTGTTTTTT,CASSVGLAWNTGELFF,TRBD2,TRBJ2-2,TRBV9,.
TGTGCCAGCAGTGACTGCACAGGGCCAATGGCCTACGAGCAGTACTTC,CASSDCTGPMAYEQYF,.,TRBJ2-7,TRBV6-4,.
TGTGCCAGCAGAGACCAGACGTTTACCTACGGGCAGTACTTC,CASRDQTFTYGQYF,.,TRBJ2-7,TRBV6-1,.
TGTGCCATCAGTGAGTCGGTCGGCAGCGACTACACTGAAGCTTTCTTT,CAISESVGSDYTEAFF,.,TRBJ1-1,TRBV10-3,.
TGTGCCAGCAGTATCGACAGGGCCGGCTACACCTTC,CASSIDRAGYTF,TRBD1,TRBJ1-2,TRBV28,.
TGTGCCAGCACCCACAGGGACCACGAGCAGTACTTC,CASTHRDHEQYF,.,TRBJ2-7,TRBV9,few
TGTGCCAGCCGACCATCAGGGGACCGTCAGCCCCAGCATTTT,CASRPSGDRQPQHF,.,TRBJ1-5,TRBV6-5,few
TGTGCCAGCAGTTACGCGAGAGGGCTAGGGACTGAGCAGTTCTTC,CASSYARGLGTEQFF,.,TRBJ2-1,TRBV6-2/TRBV6-3,once
TGTGCCAGCAGTTTATCCGGACAGTTGGGCTACACCTTC,CASSLSGQLGYTF,.,TRBJ1-2,TRBV27,.
TGTGCCAGCAGTTACTCGATTCGACAGGGGACAGGGGAAGATACGCAGTATTTT,CASSYSIRQGTGEDTQYF,TRBD1,TRBJ2-3,TRBV6-5,.
TGCGCCAGCAGAACGCGGGGGGACAATAACAATGAGCAGTTCTTC,CASRTRGDNNNEQFF,TRBD2,TRBJ2-1,TRBV5-1,.
TGTGCCAGTGCCGGGACAGGATATGGCTACACCTTC,CASAGTGYGYTF,TRBD1,TRBJ1-2,TRBV6-6,many
TGCAGTGCGAGGGGGACAGGATATAATGAAAAACTGTTTTTT,CSARGTGYNEKLFF,TRBD1,TRBJ1-4,TRBV20-1,once
TGCAGTGCTAGAGAGGTATTTTCCTACGAGCAGTACTTC,CSAREVFSYEQYF,.,TRBJ2-7,TRBV20-1,.
TGTGCCAGCAGCTTCGGACTAGCGGACTCCTACGAGCAGTACTTC,CASSFGLADSYEQYF,TRBD2,TRBJ2-7,TRBV7-6,.
TGCAGTGCTAGAACTCACCGGGACAGGGAATCCTACACCTTC,CSARTHRDRESYTF,TRBD1,TRBJ1-2,TRBV20-1,.
TGTGCCAGCAGCCATTACGAGAGGCCTGGGAATGAGCAGTTCTTC,CASSHYERPGNEQFF,.,TRBJ2-1,TRBV7-2,many
TGCGCCAGCAGCTTTCTCAGGGTCGGCTATGGCTACACCTTC,CASSFLRVGYGYTF,.,TRBJ1-2,TRBV5-1,few
TGTGCCAGCCTCGGACTAGCGGGGGCCTACAATGAGCAGTTCTTC,CASLGLAGAYNEQFF,TRBD2,TRBJ2-1,TRBV2,.
TGCGCCAGCAGCCAATCTCCTGATAGGGGATTTGTCGGGGAGCTGTTTTTT,CASSQSPDRGFVGELFF,.,TRBJ2-2,TRBV4-3,.
TGTGCCAGCAGCTTAGGGGTTCTCAATGAGCAGTTCTTC,CASSLGVLNEQFF,.,TRBJ2-1,TRBV7-3,few
TGCGCCAGCAGCCAGGACAGCCACTCGAACACCGGGGAGCTGTTTTTT,CASSQDSHSNTGELFF,.,TRBJ2-2,TRBV5-1,.
TGTGCCAGTAACTATATCGGGACGGATGGCTACACCTTT,CASNYIGTDGYTF,.,TRBJ1-2,TRBV19,.
TGCAGTGCCCCAGGGACTAGTCAACCAGAGACCCAGTACTTC,CSAPGTSQPETQYF,TRBD2,TRBJ2-5,TRBV20-1,.
TGTGCCAGCAGCTTAGAGTCTGCGGGAGAGCAGTTCTTC,CASSLESAGEQFF,.,TRBJ2-1,TRBV7-2,few
TGTGCCAGCAGCGTAGGAGGGCAGAACAAAAACATTCAGTACTTC,CASSVGGQNKNIQYF,.,TRBJ2-4,TRBV9,.
TGTGCCAGCAGCAAGACCGGGACTAGCGGGAATATTTTGGGCACAGATACGCAGTATTTT,CASSKTGTSGNILGTDTQYF,TRBD2,TRBJ2-3,TRBV9,few
TGTGCCAGCACCGGGACTAGCGGGTGCAATGAGCAGTTCTTC,CASTGTSGCNEQFF,TRBD2,TRBJ2-1,TRBV7-2,.
TGTGCCAGCAATCGGGGCCGAGTTACCTACGAGCAGTACTTC,CASNRGRVTYEQYF,.,TRBJ2-7,TRBV2,.
TGCAGTGCTAGTCCTGGGGGCGAACCGCGGTCCGTCCTGACTTTC,CSASPGGEPRSVLTF,.,TRBJ2-6,TRBV20-1,few